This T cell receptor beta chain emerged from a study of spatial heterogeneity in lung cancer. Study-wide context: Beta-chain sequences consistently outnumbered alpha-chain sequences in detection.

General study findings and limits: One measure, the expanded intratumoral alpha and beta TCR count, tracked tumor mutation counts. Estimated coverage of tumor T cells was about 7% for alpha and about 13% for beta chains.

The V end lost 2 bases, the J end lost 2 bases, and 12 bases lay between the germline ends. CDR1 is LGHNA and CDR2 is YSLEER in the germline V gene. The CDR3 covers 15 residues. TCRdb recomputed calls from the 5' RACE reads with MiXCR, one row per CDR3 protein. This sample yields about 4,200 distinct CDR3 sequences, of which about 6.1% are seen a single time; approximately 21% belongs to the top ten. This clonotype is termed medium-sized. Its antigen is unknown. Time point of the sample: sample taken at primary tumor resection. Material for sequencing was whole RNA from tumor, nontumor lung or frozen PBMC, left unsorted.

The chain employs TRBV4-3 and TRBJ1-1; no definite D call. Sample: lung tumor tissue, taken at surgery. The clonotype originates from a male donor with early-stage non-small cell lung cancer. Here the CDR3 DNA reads TGCGCCAGCAGCCAAAGTACGGTCCTAAACACTGAAGCTTTCTTT. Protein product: CASSQSTVLNTEAFF.